A single sample gave rise to the 17 T cell receptor beta chains below, sequenced in a study of blood T cell repertoires in COVID-19. TCRdb's copy holds only in-frame clones and misses some; the assay was immunoSEQ multiplex PCR. The data show under 200,000 clones, with 88% seen just once and about 6.3% held by the top ten. Sequencing was carried out using peripheral blood. The source is a man between 40 and 49 years old with active or convalescent COVID-19.

The count of this clone is one. This chain links TRBV6-2 or TRBV6-3 with TRBJ1-2; D is unresolved. Trimming stripped 2 bases from V and 2 bases from J, with 6 bases between. Germline V gene sequence: CDR1 MNHEY, CDR2 SVGEGT. CDR3 length: 13 amino acids. CDR3 sequence (DNA): TGTGCCAGCAGTTACGTCAGGAACTATGGCTACACCTTC. Protein product: CASSYVRNYGYTF.

The CDR3 loop is CASSLGGGHSQPQHF. CDR3 nucleotide sequence: TGTGCCAGCAGCTTAGGGGGGGGACATAGCCAGCCCCAGCATTTT. This rearrangement joins TRBV7-2 to TRBJ1-5; perhaps TRBD1 as D (6 bases). CDR1 is SGHTA and CDR2 is FQGNSA in the germline V gene. The CDR3 sequence is 15 residues long. V was cut by 1 base and J by 7 bases, with 14 bases left in between.

The chain combines TRBV19 with TRBJ1-1; 7 bases line up with TRBD1. V dropped 5 bases and J dropped 3; count of bases not matched to a gene: 3. The germline CDR1 and CDR2 sequences are LNHDA and SQIVND (reference sequence). The CDR3 consists of 13 residues. The CDR3 DNA reads TGTGCCAGTAGTTCCGACAGGGACACTGAAGCTTTCTTT. Its translation is CASSSDRDTEAFF.

The genes are TRBV4-1 and TRBJ2-7; TRBD2 agrees at 7 bases. J gave up 8 bases and V 0 bases, and 4 bases lay outside the gene matches. The V gene's germline CDR1 is MGHRA and CDR2 YSYEKL. CDR3 size: 13 residues. CDR3 region: CASSQDLSGKQYF. CDR3 in DNA: TGCGCCAGCAGCCAAGATTTAAGCGGGAAGCAGTACTTC.

The rearrangement joins TRBV2 to TRBJ1-4, with D unresolved. Germline V gives CDR1 SNHLY, CDR2 FYNNEI. Trimming stripped 5 bases from V and 0 bases from J, with 4 bases between. CDR3 length: 13 amino acids. CDR3 in DNA: TGTGCCAGCAGTCGGTCAACTAATGAAAAACTGTTTTTT. Amino acids: CASSRSTNEKLFF.

V and J are TRBV7-8 and TRBJ2-2; 9 nucleotides agree with TRBD2. V lost 5 bases and J lost 3; bases outside the gene matches: 7. The CDR3 sequence is 16 residues long. The germline gives CDR1 SGHVS, CDR2 FQNEAQ. DNA for the CDR3: TGTGCCAGCAGCGCCTTAGCGGGAGATGACACCGGGGAGCTGTTTTTT. This gives the protein CASSALAGDDTGELFF.

V is TRBV6-5 and J is TRBJ2-2, with a tentative D call TRBD2 (5 bases). V lost 7 bases and J 1 base, leaving 13 bases between the germline ends. Germline V gene sequence: CDR1 MNHEY, CDR2 SVGAGI. The CDR3 contains 15 residues. The CDR3 DNA follows: TGTGCCAGCACTAACTTGGCGGGGAACACCGGGGAGCTGTTTTTT. Residues: CASTNLAGNTGELFF.

This clone occurred a few times. The genes are TRBV2 and TRBJ1-5; 7 bases match TRBD1. Germline assignment: CDR1 SNHLY and CDR2 FYNNEI. The J segment lost 5 bases and the V segment lost 7 bases, leaving 11 bases of the junction unmatched. The CDR3 runs to 15 residues. CDR3 coding DNA: TGTGCCAGCACAGCCTCCGGGACAGCCTATCAGCCCCAGCATTTT. This gives the protein CASTASGTAYQPQHF.

The chain uses TRBV5-4 and TRBJ2-5; D is unclear. Deletions cut 3 bases from V and 5 bases from J, with 5 bases between. Germline V lookup: CDR1 SGHNT, CDR2 YYREEE (reference sequence). This CDR3 contains 11 residues. This chain's CDR3 is CASSSQETQYF. The CDR3 nucleotides are TGTGCCAGCAGCTCACAGGAGACCCAGTACTTC.

The gene calls are TRBV6-2 or TRBV6-3 and TRBJ1-5; D is possibly TRBD1 (6 bases). Trimming left V 2 bases short and J 0 bases short, with 11 bases between. The CDR3 loop spans 16 amino acids. CDR1 is MNHEY, CDR2 SVGEGT, per germline. This CDR3 reads CASSYILQGSNQPQHF. Here the CDR3 DNA reads TGTGCCAGCAGTTACATCTTACAGGGTAGCAATCAGCCCCAGCATTTT.

The chain recombines TRBV5-1 with TRBJ2-3, with D possibly matching TRBD1 (5 bases). Germline CDR1 reads SGHRS; CDR2 reads YFSETQ. Trimming removed 0 bases from V and 0 bases from J, with 11 bases in between. The CDR3 is 16 residues long. The CDR3 DNA reads as TGCGCCAGCAGCTTGGTGGTACAGGCTAGCACAGATACGCAGTATTTT. Translating it yields CASSLVVQASTDTQYF.

The chain couples TRBV5-4 to TRBJ2-7; no clear D gene. Trimming left V 1 base short and J 7 bases short, with 12 bases between. CDR3 length: 13 residues. The germline gives CDR1 SGHNT, CDR2 YYREEE (reference sequence). This chain's CDR3 is CASSLTQSGEQYF. The CDR3 DNA sequence: TGTGCCAGCAGCTTGACCCAGTCCGGGGAGCAGTACTTC.

This clone was counted only a few times. The gene calls are TRBV24-1 and TRBJ2-3; D is uncertain. The CDR3 extends over 12 amino acids. Germline values: CDR1 KGHDR, CDR2 SFDVKD. Trimming removed 11 bases at V and 1 base at J, with 9 bases between. CDR3 coding DNA: TGTGCCAAGTTAGTTGGCACAGATACGCAGTATTTT. Encoded protein: CAKLVGTDTQYF.

This chain joins TRBV19 and TRBJ2-1, with 7 bases aligning to TRBD1. J was trimmed by 3 bases and V by 10 bases; bases with no gene match: 24. CDR3 length equals 19 residues. From germline, CDR1 is LNHDA and CDR2 SQIVND (reference sequence). The CDR3 here is CATKMYFTLGTDFYNEQFF. Here the CDR3 DNA reads TGTGCCACCAAAATGTACTTTACTTTGGGGACAGACTTCTACAATGAGCAGTTCTTC.

The rearrangement links TRBV2 to TRBJ2-7, with D uncertain. The V gene's germline CDR1 is SNHLY and CDR2 FYNNEI. CDR3 size: 15 residues. V was trimmed by 1 base and J by 5 bases, leaving 15 bases between them. The CDR3 region has the DNA TGTGCCAGCAGTGAAGTAGGCTTGCGGAACCACGAGCAGTACTTC. It translates to CASSEVGLRNHEQYF.

This clone has only a few counts. This chain's CDR3 is CASSRQGAKTEAFF. As DNA, the CDR3 is TGTGCCAGCAGTCGACAGGGGGCGAAGACTGAAGCTTTCTTT. This chain links TRBV5-5 with TRBJ1-1; 10 bases agree with TRBD1. The CDR3 sequence is 14 residues long. The V and J ends lost 5 bases and 5 bases, in that order; junction bases with no gene match: 6. Germline V gene data show CDR1 as SGHKS and CDR2 as YYEKEE (reference sequence). The full variable domain, with the rest looked up from reference TRBV5-5 and TRBJ1-1, is DAGVTQSPTHLIKTRGQQVTLRCSPISGHKSVSWYQQVLGQGPQFIFQYYEKEERGRGNFPDRFSARQFPNYSSELNVNALLLGDSALYLCASSRQGAKTEAFFGQGTRLTVV.

The V and J genes are TRBV11-3 and TRBJ1-3; D remains unclear. Germline CDR1 and CDR2: SGHNT and YENEEA. This CDR3 spans 13 amino acids. V lost 4 bases and J 4 bases, leaving 8 bases between the germline ends. The CDR3 sequence is CASSSLSGNTIYF. The CDR3, as DNA: TGTGCCAGCAGCTCCCTCTCCGGAAACACCATATATTTT. The full variable domain, in which reference TRBV11-3 and TRBJ1-3 provide the parts outside the CDR3, is EAGVVQSPRYKIIEKKQPVAFWCNPISGHNTLYWYLQNLGQGPELLIRYENEEAVDDSQLPKDRFSAERLKGVDSTLKIQPAELGDSAVYLCASSSLSGNTIYFGEGSWLTVV.